This T cell receptor (beta chain) was captured by sequencing in a study of Ad26.COV2.S vaccination and SARS-CoV-2 variants. Looking at the study overall: Once, or twice with 56 days between doses, Ad26.COV2.S was given intramuscularly.

With regard to this clone: Its antigen remains unknown.

Treatment reported: some 19 received Ad26.COV2.S at low or high dose, single or two shots; 5 received placebo; per-sample allocation not given. Collection of the samples took place on day 63 after the first injection of vaccine or placebo. The vaccine antigen was prefusion-stabilized Wuhan SARS-CoV-2 spike. V was clipped by 3 bases and J by 12 bases, with 16 bases between them. The germline V gene encodes CDR1 SGDLS and CDR2 YYNGEE. The CDR3 length is 12 residues. Study observations and caveats: An underestimation of total T cell responses may have resulted from the TCR breadth and depth analyses.

Here immunoSEQ multiplex PCR was the method, and the copy in TCRdb shows in-frame clones only, minus some. The sample contains roughly 420,000 clones, roughly 87% of which appear only once. The chain recombines TRBV9 with TRBJ2-7; maybe TRBD1 (6 bases). The specimen was peripheral blood, collected in a trial of Ad26.COV2.S vaccine versus placebo. This TCR was sampled from a person aged 18-65 years who received the Ad26.COV2.S COVID-19 vaccine or a placebo. CDR3 DNA: TGTGCCAGCAGCGCCGAACAGGGAGTCCGGTACTTC. Its protein product is CASSAEQGVRYF.